Sequencing of this TCR beta chain was carried out in a study of shared clonotypes between healthy human individuals. CD45RO-negative, CCR7-positively selected cells formed the naive CD8 fraction, excluding terminally differentiated effector memory CD45RA+ cells. The V and J ends lost 7 bases and 0 bases respectively, with 21 bases between them. The germline gives CDR1 SQVTM, CDR2 ANQGSEA. CDR3 size: 17 residues. Repertoires were generated with immunoSEQ multiplex PCR, while TCRdb's copy carries only in-frame clones and drops some. The data show about 1,900,000 clones, with about 95% seen just once and more than 0.95% held by the top ten.

The sample comprised naive CD8+ T cells sorted from blood. This chain links TRBV29-1 with TRBJ1-4, with D perhaps TRBD1 (5 bases). The sequence came from a man aged 18 to 30 in good health. The CDR3 reads CSALSWDPPTTNEKLFF. In nucleotides, the CDR3 is TGCAGCGCCTTATCCTGGGACCCCCCGACAACTAATGAAAAACTGTTTTTT.